The TCR beta chain under discussion was sequenced for a study of OX40 agonist ivuxolimab in advanced cancers. The table came from immunoSEQ multiplex PCR; TCRdb's copy has only in-frame clones and leaves some out. The sample includes about 43,000 clones, 80% of them seen just once. Trimming pared 5 bases from V and 1 base from J, leaving 20 bases between. Germline V gene data show CDR1 as SGHAT and CDR2 as FQNNGV. There are 17 residues in the CDR3. The sequencing here drew on CD4+ or CD8+ T cells sorted from blood, taken in a trial of the OX40 agonist ivuxolimab. This receptor was taken from an adult with an advanced solid tumor such as melanoma, head and neck, liver or kidney cancer. V usage is TRBV11-2 and J usage is TRBJ1-1; D is uncertain. CDR3 coding DNA: TGTGCCAGCAGCCGAGGACCGAAATTTTTCGGGAACACTGAAGCTTTCTTT. Its translation: CASSRGPKFFGNTEAFF.